This T cell receptor (beta chain) was recovered during a study of early T cells in non-severe SARS-CoV-2 infection. Background on the study: Unsorted whole blood bulk RNA was sequenced, with unpaired chains. General study points: Sequences matched to VDJdb favored anti-spike CD8 responses, while private and CD4 specificities were missed.

Researchers attached unique molecular identifiers to individual cDNA molecules. TCRdb called the 5' RACE reads again in MiXCR, with one record for every CDR3 protein. The sample holds 70,000 or so distinct CDR3 sequences, approximately 10% seen once. Germline CDR1 reads SQVTM; CDR2 reads ANQGSEA. CDR3 length equals 18 residues. This clonotype was detected only a few times. Its antigen is unidentified. Sequence at one end of the junction differs from germline and may be a read error. The chain carries TRBV29-1 and TRBJ2-7, with TRBD2 matching 13 bases. The origin of this receptor is an adult who was a healthcare worker with PCR-confirmed SARS-CoV-2 infection or an uninfected control (not recorded which). Source material: whole blood. CDR3 DNA sequence: TGCAGCGTTCGTTCTACACGGACTAGCGGGAGTGGGGCTTACGCGCAGTACTTC. It specifies CSVRSTRTSGSGAYAQYF.